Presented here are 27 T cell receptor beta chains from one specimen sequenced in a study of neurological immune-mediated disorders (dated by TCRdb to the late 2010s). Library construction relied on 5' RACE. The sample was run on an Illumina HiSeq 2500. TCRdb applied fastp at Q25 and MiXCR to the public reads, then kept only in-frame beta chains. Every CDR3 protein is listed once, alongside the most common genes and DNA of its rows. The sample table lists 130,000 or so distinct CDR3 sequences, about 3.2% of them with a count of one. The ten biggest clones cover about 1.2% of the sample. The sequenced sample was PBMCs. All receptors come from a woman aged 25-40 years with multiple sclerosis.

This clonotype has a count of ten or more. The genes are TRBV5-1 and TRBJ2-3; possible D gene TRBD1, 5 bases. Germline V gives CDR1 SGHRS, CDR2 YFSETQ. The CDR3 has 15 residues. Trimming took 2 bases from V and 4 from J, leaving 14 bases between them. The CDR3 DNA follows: TGCGCCAGCAGCTTCTCTCAGGGTTGGTCAGATACGCAGTATTTT. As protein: CASSFSQGWSDTQYF.

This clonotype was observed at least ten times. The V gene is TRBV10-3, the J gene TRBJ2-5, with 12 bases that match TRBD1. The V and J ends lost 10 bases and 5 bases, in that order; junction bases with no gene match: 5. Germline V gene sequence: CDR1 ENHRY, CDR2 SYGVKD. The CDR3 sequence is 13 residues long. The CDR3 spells CATGTGGGETQYF. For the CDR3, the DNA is TGTGCCACCGGGACAGGGGGCGGTGAGACCCAGTACTTC.

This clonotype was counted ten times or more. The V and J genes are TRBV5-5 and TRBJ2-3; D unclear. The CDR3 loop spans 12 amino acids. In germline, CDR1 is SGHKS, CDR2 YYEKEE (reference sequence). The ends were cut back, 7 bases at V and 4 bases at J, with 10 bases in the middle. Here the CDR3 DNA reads TGTGCCAGCCGAACGGGTGCAGATACGCAGTATTTT. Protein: CASRTGADTQYF.

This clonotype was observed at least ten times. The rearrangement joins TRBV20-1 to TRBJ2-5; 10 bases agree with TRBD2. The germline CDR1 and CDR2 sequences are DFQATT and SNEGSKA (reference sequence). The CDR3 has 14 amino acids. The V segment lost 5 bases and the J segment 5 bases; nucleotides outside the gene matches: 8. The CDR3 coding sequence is TGCAGTGCTCGCAGCGGGGGGGCGTGGGAGACCCAGTACTTC. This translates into CSARSGGAWETQYF.

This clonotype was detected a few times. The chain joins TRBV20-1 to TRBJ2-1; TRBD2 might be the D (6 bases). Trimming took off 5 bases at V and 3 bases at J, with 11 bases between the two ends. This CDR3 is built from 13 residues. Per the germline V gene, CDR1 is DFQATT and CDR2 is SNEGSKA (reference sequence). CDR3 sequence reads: CSAPLTSYNEQFF. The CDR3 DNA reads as TGCAGTGCTCCCTTGACTAGCTACAATGAGCAGTTCTTC.

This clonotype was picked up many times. This chain's CDR3 is CASSLGGTGGLRTDTQYF. CDR3 DNA: TGTGCCAGCAGCTTAGGCGGGACAGGGGGCCTTCGCACAGATACGCAGTATTTT. The chain has TRBV7-6 and TRBJ2-3, with TRBD1 identical over 12 bases. Germline CDR1 reads SGHVS; CDR2 reads FNYEAQ. Trimming removed 1 base from V and 1 base from J; junction bases left unmatched: 6. The CDR3 totals 18 residues.

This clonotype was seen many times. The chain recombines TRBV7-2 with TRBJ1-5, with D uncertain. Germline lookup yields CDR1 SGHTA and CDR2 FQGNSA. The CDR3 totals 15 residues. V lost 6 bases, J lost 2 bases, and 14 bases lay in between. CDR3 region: CASRASAAGNQPQHF. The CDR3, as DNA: TGTGCCAGCAGAGCCTCCGCGGCGGGCAATCAGCCCCAGCATTTT.

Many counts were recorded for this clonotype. This chain's CDR3 is CASRGLGTEAFF. The CDR3 DNA reads as TGTGCCAGCAGGGGCCTCGGCACTGAAGCTTTCTTT. This chain links TRBV28 with TRBJ1-1, with D hard to call. The CDR3 is 12 residues long. CDR1 is MDHEN and CDR2 is SYDVKM in the germline V gene. The V and J ends lost 6 bases and 4 bases respectively, with 9 bases between them. The full variable domain, rest sourced from reference TRBV28 and TRBJ1-1, is DVKVTQSSRYLVKRTGEKVFLECVQDMDHENMFWYRQDPGLGLRLIYFSYDVKMKEKGDIPEGYSVSREKKERFSLILESASTNQTSMYLCASRGLGTEAFFGQGTRLTVV.

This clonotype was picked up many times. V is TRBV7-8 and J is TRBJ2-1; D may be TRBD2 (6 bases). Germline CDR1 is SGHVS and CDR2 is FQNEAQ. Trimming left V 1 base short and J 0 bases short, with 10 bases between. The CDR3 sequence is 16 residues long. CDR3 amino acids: CASSLGVGSSYNEQFF. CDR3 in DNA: TGTGCCAGCAGCTTAGGGGTCGGGAGCTCCTACAATGAGCAGTTCTTC.

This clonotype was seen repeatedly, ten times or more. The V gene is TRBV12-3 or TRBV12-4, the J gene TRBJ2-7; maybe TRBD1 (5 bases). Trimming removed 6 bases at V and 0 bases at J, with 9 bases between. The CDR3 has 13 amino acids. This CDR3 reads CASRLTASYEQYF. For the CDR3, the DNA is TGTGCCAGCAGGCTGACAGCCTCCTACGAGCAGTACTTC.

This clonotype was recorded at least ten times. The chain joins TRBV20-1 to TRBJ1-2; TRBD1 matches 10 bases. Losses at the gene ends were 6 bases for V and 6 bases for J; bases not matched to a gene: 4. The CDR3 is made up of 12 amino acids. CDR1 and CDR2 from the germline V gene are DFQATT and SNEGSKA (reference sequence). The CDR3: CSALDRGHGYTF. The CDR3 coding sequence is TGCAGTGCCCTCGACAGGGGGCATGGCTACACCTTC.

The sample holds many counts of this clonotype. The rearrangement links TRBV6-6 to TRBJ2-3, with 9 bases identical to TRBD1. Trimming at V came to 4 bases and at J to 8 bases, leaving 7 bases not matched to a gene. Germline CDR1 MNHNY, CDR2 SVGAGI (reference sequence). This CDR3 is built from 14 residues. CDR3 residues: CASSSGTGSVTQYF. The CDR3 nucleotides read TGTGCCAGCAGTTCAGGGACAGGGAGTGTTACGCAGTATTTT.

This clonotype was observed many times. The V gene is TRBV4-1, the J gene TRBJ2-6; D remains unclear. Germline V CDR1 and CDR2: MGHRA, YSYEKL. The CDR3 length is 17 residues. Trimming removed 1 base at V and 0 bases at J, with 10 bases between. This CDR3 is CASSQAMTNSGANVLTF. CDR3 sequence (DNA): TGCGCCAGCAGCCAAGCGATGACGAACTCTGGGGCCAACGTCCTGACTTTC.

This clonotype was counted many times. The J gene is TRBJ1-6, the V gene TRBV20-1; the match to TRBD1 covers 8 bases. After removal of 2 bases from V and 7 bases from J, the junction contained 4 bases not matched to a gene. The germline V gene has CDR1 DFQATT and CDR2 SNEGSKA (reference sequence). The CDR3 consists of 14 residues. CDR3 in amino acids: CSARFQGANSPLHF. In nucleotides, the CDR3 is TGCAGTGCTAGATTCCAGGGGGCGAATTCACCCCTCCACTTT.

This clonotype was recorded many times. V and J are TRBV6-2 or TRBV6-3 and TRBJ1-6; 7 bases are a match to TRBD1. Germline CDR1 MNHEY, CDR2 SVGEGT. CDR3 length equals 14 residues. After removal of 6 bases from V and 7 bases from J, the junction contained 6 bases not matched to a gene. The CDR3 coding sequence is TGTGCCAGCAGACCCGACAGGGTAAATTCACCCCTCCACTTT. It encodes CASRPDRVNSPLHF.

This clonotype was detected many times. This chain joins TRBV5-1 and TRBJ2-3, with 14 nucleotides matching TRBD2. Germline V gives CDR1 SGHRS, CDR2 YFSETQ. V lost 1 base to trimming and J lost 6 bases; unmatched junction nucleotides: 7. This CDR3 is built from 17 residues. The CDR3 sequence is CASSLSTSGGALDTQYF. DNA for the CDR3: TGCGCCAGCAGCTTGTCGACTAGCGGGGGGGCCCTTGATACGCAGTATTTT.

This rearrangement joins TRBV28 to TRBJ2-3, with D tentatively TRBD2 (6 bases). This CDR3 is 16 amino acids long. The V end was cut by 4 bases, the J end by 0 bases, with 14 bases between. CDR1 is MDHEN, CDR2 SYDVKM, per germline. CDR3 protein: CASSSPDYRSTDTQYF. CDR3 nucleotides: TGTGCCAGCAGTTCCCCGGACTATAGGAGCACAGATACGCAGTATTTT.

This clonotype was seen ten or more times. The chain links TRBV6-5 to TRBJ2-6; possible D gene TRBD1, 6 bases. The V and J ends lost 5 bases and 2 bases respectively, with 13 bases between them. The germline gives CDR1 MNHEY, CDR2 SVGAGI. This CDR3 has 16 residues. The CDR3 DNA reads TGTGCCAGCAGTCCCTTAGGACAGCCTGGGGCCAACGTCCTGACTTTC. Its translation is CASSPLGQPGANVLTF.

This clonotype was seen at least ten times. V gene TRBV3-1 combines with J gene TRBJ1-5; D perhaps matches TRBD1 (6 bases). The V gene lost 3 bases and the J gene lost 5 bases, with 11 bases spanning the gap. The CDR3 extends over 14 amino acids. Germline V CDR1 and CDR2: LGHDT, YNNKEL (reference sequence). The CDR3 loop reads CASSQSGAHQPQHF. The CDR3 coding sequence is TGTGCCAGCAGCCAGTCAGGGGCCCATCAGCCCCAGCATTTT.

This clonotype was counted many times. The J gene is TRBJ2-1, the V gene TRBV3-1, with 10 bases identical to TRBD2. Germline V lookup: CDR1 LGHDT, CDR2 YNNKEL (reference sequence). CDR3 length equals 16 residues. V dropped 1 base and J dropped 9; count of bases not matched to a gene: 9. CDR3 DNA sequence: TGTGCCAGCAGCCAAGCCCTTCAATCTAGCGGGAGTGAGCAGTTCTTC. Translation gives CASSQALQSSGSEQFF.

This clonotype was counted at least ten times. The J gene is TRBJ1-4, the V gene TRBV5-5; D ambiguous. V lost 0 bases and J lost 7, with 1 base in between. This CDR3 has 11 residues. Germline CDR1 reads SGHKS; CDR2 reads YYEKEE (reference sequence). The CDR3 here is CASSLAEKLFF. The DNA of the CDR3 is TGTGCCAGCAGCTTGGCTGAAAAACTGTTTTTT.

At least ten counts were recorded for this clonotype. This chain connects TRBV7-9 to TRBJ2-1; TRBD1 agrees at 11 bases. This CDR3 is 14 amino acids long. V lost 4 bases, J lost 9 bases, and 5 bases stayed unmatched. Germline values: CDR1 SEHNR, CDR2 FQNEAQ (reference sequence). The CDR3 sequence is CASSSDRGRGEQFF. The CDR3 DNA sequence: TGTGCCAGCAGCTCGGACAGGGGGCGGGGTGAGCAGTTCTTC.

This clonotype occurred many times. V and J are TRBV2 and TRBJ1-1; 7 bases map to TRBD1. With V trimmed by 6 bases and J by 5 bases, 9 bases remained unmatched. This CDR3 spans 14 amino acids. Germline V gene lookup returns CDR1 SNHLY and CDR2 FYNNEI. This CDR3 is CASRNGQDWTEAFF. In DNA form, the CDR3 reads TGTGCCAGCAGGAACGGACAGGACTGGACTGAAGCTTTCTTT.

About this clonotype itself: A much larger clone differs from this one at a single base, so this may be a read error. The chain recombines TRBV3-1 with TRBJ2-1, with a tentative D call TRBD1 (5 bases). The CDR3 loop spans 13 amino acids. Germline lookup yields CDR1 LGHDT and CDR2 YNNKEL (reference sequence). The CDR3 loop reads CANSQGAYNEQFF. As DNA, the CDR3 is TGTGCCAACAGCCAAGGGGCGTACAATGAGCAGTTCTTC.

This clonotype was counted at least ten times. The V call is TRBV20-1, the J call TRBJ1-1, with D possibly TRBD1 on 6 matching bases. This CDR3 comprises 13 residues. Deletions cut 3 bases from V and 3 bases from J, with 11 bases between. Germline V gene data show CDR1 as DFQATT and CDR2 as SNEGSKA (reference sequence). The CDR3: CSARDSRYTEAFF. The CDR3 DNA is TGCAGTGCTAGGGACAGTAGGTACACTGAAGCTTTCTTT.

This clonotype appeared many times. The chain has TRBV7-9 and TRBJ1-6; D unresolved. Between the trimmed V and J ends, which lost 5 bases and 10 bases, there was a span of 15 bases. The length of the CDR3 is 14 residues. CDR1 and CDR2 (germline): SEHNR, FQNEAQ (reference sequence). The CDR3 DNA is TGTGCCAGCAGCAGCTCCCACGGGATGTCACCCCTCCACTTT. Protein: CASSSSHGMSPLHF.

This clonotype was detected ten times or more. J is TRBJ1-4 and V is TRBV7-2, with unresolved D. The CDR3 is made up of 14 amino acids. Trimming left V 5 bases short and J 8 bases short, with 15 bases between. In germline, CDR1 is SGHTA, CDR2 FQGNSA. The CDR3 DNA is TGTGCCAGCAGCCCGAGACTACCTGGCGAAAAACTGTTTTTT. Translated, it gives CASSPRLPGEKLFF.